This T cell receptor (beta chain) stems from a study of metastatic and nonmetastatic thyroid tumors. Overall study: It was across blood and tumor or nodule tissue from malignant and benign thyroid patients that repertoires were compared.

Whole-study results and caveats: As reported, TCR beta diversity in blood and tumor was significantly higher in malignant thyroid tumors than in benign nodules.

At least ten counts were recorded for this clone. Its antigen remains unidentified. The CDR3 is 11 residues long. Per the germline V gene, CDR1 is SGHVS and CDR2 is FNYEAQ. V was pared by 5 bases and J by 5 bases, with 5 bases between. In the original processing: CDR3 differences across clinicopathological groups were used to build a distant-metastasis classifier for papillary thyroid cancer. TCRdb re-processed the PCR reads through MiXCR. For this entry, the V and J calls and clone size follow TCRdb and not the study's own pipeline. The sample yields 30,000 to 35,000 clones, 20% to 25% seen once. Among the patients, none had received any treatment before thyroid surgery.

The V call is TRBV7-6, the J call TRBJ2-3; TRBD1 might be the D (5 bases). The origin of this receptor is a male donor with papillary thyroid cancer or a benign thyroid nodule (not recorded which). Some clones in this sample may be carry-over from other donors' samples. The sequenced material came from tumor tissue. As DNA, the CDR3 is TGTGCCAGCAGCCAGGGAGATACGCAGTATTTT. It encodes CASSQGDTQYF.